The 20 T cell receptor beta chains below come from one sample, sequenced in a study of blood T cell repertoires in COVID-19 (dated by TCRdb to about 2020). Library preparation employed the immunoSEQ multiplex PCR assay. The table comes from immuneACCESS by way of TCRdb, which keeps in-frame sequences with V and J called. Part of the clones is missing from these tables; in studies checked, under half for an unresolved V gene and the rest for unknown reasons. The sample has 270,000 or so clones on record, around 82% of them singletons. Around 3.5% of the sample goes to the ten largest clones. Sequenced: PBMCs or T cells enriched from blood (not recorded which). All receptors come from a man aged 50-59 years who had recovered from COVID-19.

This chain uses TRBV10-1 with TRBJ2-1; 10 bases align to TRBD2. J gave up 8 bases and V 4 bases, and 14 bases lay outside the gene matches. The germline CDR1 and CDR2 sequences are WNHNN and SYGVQD (reference sequence). The CDR3 is 17 amino acids. The CDR3 loop is CASSVPSGGGGPDEQFF. DNA for the CDR3: TGCGCCAGCAGTGTGCCTAGCGGGGGAGGGGGTCCCGATGAGCAGTTCTTC.

The chain is built from TRBV11-2 and TRBJ1-4, with a possible D match to TRBD1 (5 bases). Trimming shortened V by 5 bases and J by 4 bases, and 14 bases separated the two germline ends. The V gene's germline CDR1 is SGHAT and CDR2 FQNNGV. The CDR3 is 15 residues long. As DNA, the CDR3 is TGTGCCAGCAGCCCCCAAGGGGCCTTTAATGAAAAACTGTTTTTT. Translated, it gives CASSPQGAFNEKLFF.

The J gene is TRBJ2-1, the V gene TRBV3-1 (or the pseudogene TRBV3-2); 10 nucleotides align to TRBD1. Per germline, CDR1 LGHDT and CDR2 YNNKEL (reference sequence). After removal of 5 bases from V and 10 bases from J, the junction contained 14 bases not matched to a gene. The CDR3 consists of 16 residues. The CDR3 region is CASSNHGQGGRKEQFF. The DNA of the CDR3 is TGTGCCAGCAGCAATCATGGACAGGGGGGTAGGAAGGAGCAGTTCTTC.

The chain couples TRBV29-1 to TRBJ1-5; no firm D call. Germline V lookup: CDR1 SQVTM, CDR2 ANQGSEA. The CDR3 extends over 14 amino acids. V was cut by 4 bases and J by 6 bases, with 16 bases left in between. CDR3 bases: TGCAGCGTTGTCTCTCGGGAGGCGATTCAGCCCCAGCATTTT. Protein sequence: CSVVSREAIQPQHF. The complete variable domain, with remaining parts taken from reference TRBV29-1 and TRBJ1-5, reads SAVISQKPSRDICQRGTSLTIQCQVDSQVTMMFWYRQQPGQSLTLIATANQGSEATYESGFVIDKFPISRPNLTFSTLTVSNMSPEDSSIYLCSVVSREAIQPQHFGDGTRLSIL.

V is TRBV28 and J is TRBJ2-1; D possibly corresponds to TRBD1 (6 bases). With 3 bases removed from V and 5 bases from J, the gap between germline ends came to 11 bases. CDR3 length equals 14 residues. Germline CDR1 is MDHEN and CDR2 is SYDVKM. The CDR3 DNA reads TGTGCCAGCAGTTTCATAGGACAGAACAATGAGCAGTTCTTC. The encoded protein is CASSFIGQNNEQFF.

The V and J genes are TRBV4-3 and TRBJ1-2, with unresolved D. Germline CDR1 LGHNA, CDR2 YSLEER. V dropped 2 bases and J dropped 3 bases, with 13 bases sitting between them. The CDR3 loop spans 15 amino acids. CDR3 residues: CASSQTVTSHYGYTF. CDR3 nucleotide sequence: TGCGCCAGCAGCCAAACGGTCACCTCGCACTATGGCTACACCTTC.

The V gene is TRBV25-1, the J gene TRBJ2-5; D is undetermined. Germline assignment: CDR1 MGHDK and CDR2 SYGVNS. Trimming took 3 bases from V and 3 from J, leaving 11 bases between them. The CDR3 is 14 residues long. This CDR3 reads CASSEWAGEETQYF. CDR3 bases: TGTGCCAGCAGTGAGTGGGCAGGCGAAGAGACCCAGTACTTC.

This sequence joins TRBV30 and TRBJ2-1, with D perhaps TRBD1 (6 bases). CDR1 and CDR2 from the germline V gene are GTSNPN and SVGIG (reference sequence). This CDR3 has 15 residues. The V end lost 4 bases, the J end lost 0 bases, and 13 bases lay between the germline ends. The CDR3 DNA reads TGTGCCTGGACTCCGGACAGCTTCTCCTACAATGAGCAGTTCTTC. Its protein product is CAWTPDSFSYNEQFF.

The chain has TRBV5-6 and TRBJ1-3; the D gene is possibly TRBD1 (6 bases). V was clipped by 4 bases and J by 4 bases, with 18 bases between them. Germline V CDR1 and CDR2: SGHDT, YYEEEE. The CDR3 spans 16 residues. CDR3 DNA: TGTGCCAGCAGCGGGTCGGGACAAATAAGAGGAAACACCATATATTTT. Its translation is CASSGSGQIRGNTIYF.

The chain is built from TRBV4-2 and TRBJ2-7, with TRBD1 as a possible D gene (8 bases). The CDR3 runs to 16 residues. Trimming pared 1 base from V and 5 bases from J, leaving 18 bases between. Germline CDR1 and CDR2: LGHNA and YNFKEQ. The CDR3 spells CASSQVVGTGGDEQYF. The CDR3 DNA sequence: TGTGCCAGCAGCCAAGTGGTGGGAACAGGGGGGGACGAGCAGTACTTC.

The V call is TRBV19, the J call TRBJ2-1; 11 nucleotides line up with TRBD2. The germline V gene has CDR1 LNHDA and CDR2 SQIVND (reference sequence). V lost 4 bases to trimming and J lost 7 bases; unmatched junction nucleotides: 6. This CDR3 has 15 amino acids. The CDR3 sequence: CASSTLAGGPNEQFF. The CDR3 DNA sequence: TGTGCCAGTAGTACCCTAGCGGGAGGCCCAAATGAGCAGTTCTTC.

This clone turned up a few times. This rearrangement joins TRBV10-2 to TRBJ2-7; D is possibly TRBD1 (6 bases). The CDR3 covers 15 residues. Germline loops: CDR1 WSHSY, CDR2 SAAADI. Trimming took 6 bases from V and 2 from J, leaving 17 bases between them. The CDR3 spells CASRGVGQPAYEQYF. The CDR3 DNA reads TGCGCCAGCAGAGGAGTCGGACAGCCCGCCTACGAGCAGTACTTC.

This clone appeared a single time. Other nucleotide sequences in the sample specify the same CDR3. The chain links TRBV5-1 to TRBJ2-1; tentative D call: TRBD2 (6 bases). Germline V gene sequence: CDR1 SGHRS, CDR2 YFSETQ. V was trimmed by 0 bases and J by 4 bases, leaving 11 bases between them. CDR3 size: 15 residues. The CDR3 protein is CASSLASGGYNEQFF. The DNA for the CDR3 is TGCGCCAGCAGCTTGGCCTCTGGAGGGTACAATGAGCAGTTCTTC.

This clone came up once. The CDR3 reads CASSPQGASSPLHF. CDR3 sequence (DNA): TGTGCCAGCTCCCCACAGGGGGCGAGTTCACCCCTCCACTTT. This chain connects TRBV6-5 to TRBJ1-6, with TRBD1 matching 9 bases. The CDR3 runs 14 residues. The germline CDR1 and CDR2 sequences are MNHEY and SVGAGI. J lost 9 bases, V lost 8 bases, and 8 bases had no gene match.

A few counts support this clone. In DNA form, the CDR3 reads TGCGCCAGCAGTCGGTTCGAGTACGAGCAGTACTTC. Residues: CASSRFEYEQYF. The gene calls are TRBV23-1 and TRBJ2-7; unclear D gene. TRBV23-1 is an open reading frame, and its role is uncertain. Trimming took 4 bases from V and 4 from J, leaving 8 bases between them. The CDR3 extends over 12 amino acids.

The CDR3 region has the DNA TGTGCCATCAAGGGGTCTGGGCGGGAGGGTTACAATGAGCAGTTCTTC. Encoded protein: CAIKGSGREGYNEQFF. The gene calls are TRBV10-3 and TRBJ2-1, with 9 positions matching TRBD2. Germline CDR1 ENHRY, CDR2 SYGVKD. CDR3 length: 16 amino acids. V shed 7 bases and J 4 bases; nucleotides not matched to a gene: 11.

V gene TRBV28 combines with J gene TRBJ2-4, with D perhaps TRBD1 (6 bases). From germline, CDR1 is MDHEN and CDR2 SYDVKM. The V end lost 5 bases, the J end lost 0 bases, and 8 bases lay between the germline ends. This CDR3 contains 14 residues. CDR3 loop: CASSGQPAKNIQYF. CDR3 DNA: TGTGCCAGCAGTGGACAGCCAGCCAAAAACATTCAGTACTTC.

This clone was observed a single time. The chain employs TRBV5-5 and TRBJ1-5; 7 positions agree with TRBD1. Germline V gene sequence: CDR1 SGHKS, CDR2 YYEKEE (reference sequence). V was clipped by 2 bases and J by 3 bases; unmatched bases: 2. This CDR3 is built from 14 residues. The CDR3 DNA is TGTGCCAGCAGCTTAGGGACAGACAATCAGCCCCAGCATTTT. Protein sequence: CASSLGTDNQPQHF.

This chain joins TRBV5-3 and TRBJ1-5; TRBD1 aligns across 7 bases. TRBV5-3 is an ORF for which the function is uncertain. After removal of 4 bases from V and 1 base from J, the junction contained 8 bases not matched to a gene. This CDR3 has 16 residues. The CDR3 DNA sequence: TGTGCCAGAAGCAACAGGGGACCGATCAGCAATCAGCCCCAGCATTTT. Protein product: CARSNRGPISNQPQHF.

The CDR3 protein is CASSPGDRRETQYF. The CDR3, as DNA: TGTGCCAGCAGCCCGGGGGACAGGAGGGAGACCCAGTACTTC. The chain is built from TRBV5-6 and TRBJ2-5; 8 bases match TRBD1. Trimming took 4 bases from V and 5 from J; bases not matched to a gene: 7. This CDR3 contains 14 residues. Per germline, CDR1 SGHDT and CDR2 YYEEEE.